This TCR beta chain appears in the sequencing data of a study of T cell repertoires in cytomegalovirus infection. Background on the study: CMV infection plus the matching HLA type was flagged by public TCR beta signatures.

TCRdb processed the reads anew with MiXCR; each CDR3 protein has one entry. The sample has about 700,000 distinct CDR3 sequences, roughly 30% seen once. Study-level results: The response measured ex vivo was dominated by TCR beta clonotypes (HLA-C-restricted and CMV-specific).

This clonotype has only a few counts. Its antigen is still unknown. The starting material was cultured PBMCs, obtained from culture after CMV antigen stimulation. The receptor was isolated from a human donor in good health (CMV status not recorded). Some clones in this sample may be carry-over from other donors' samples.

CDR3: CASSMTIPGGEVPEQYF. CDR3 sequence (DNA): TGTGCCAGTAGTATGACTATTCCTGGCGGGGAGGTCCCCGAGCAGTACTTC. J is TRBJ2-7 and V is TRBV19; TRBD2 is a possible D gene (6 bases). This CDR3 has 17 amino acids. Trimming took 3 bases from V and 6 from J, leaving 24 bases between them. Germline CDR1 reads LNHDA; CDR2 reads SQIVND (reference sequence).